The 11 T cell receptor beta chains below come from one sample, sequenced in a study. One entry per CDR3 protein, called by TCRdb with MiXCR from the 5' RACE reads. The data hold around 55,000 distinct CDR3 sequences, with around 21% observed a single time. The sorted Tregs were CD4+CD25+CD127-/low cells. Sequenced: tumor-infiltrating Tregs sorted from the breast tumor. All receptors come from a female donor with breast cancer.

The genes are TRBV9 and TRBJ1-1; D is possibly TRBD1 (5 bases). There are 16 residues in the CDR3. Trimming stripped 10 bases from V and 2 bases from J, with 24 bases between. Germline values: CDR1 SGDLS, CDR2 YYNGEE. CDR3 in amino acids: CAGTAGPKLQNTEAFF. The DNA of the CDR3 is TGTGCCGGCACCGCGGGGCCCAAACTTCAAAACACTGAAGCTTTCTTT.

The chain combines TRBV5-1 with TRBJ1-2; weak D call: TRBD1 (5 bases). There are 13 residues in the CDR3. Germline V gene sequence: CDR1 SGHRS, CDR2 YFSETQ. V dropped 6 bases and J dropped 9 bases, with 18 bases sitting between them. The CDR3 reads CASNQLGNRSYTF. The DNA of the CDR3 is TGCGCCAGCAATCAACTGGGAAACAGGAGCTACACCTTC.

Many counts were recorded for this clonotype. V usage is TRBV4-3 and J usage is TRBJ2-3, with TRBD2 as a possible D gene (5 bases). The CDR3 has 15 residues. Germline V CDR1 and CDR2: LGHNA, YSLEER. V lost 3 bases and J lost 2, with 12 bases in between. The CDR3 spells CASSQGSGFTDTQYF. In DNA, the CDR3 is TGCGCCAGCAGCCAGGGATCGGGGTTCACAGATACGCAGTATTTT.

This clonotype was found a few times. The chain couples TRBV7-2 to TRBJ1-1; weak D call: TRBD1 (6 bases). Germline loops: CDR1 SGHTA, CDR2 FQGNSA. Trimming removed 1 base at V and 4 bases at J, with 10 bases between. The CDR3 totals 14 residues. The CDR3 nucleotides are TGTGCCAGCAGCTTAGAGGGGGGTAGCACTGAAGCTTTCTTT. Its protein is CASSLEGGSTEAFF.

V usage is TRBV12-3 or TRBV12-4 and J usage is TRBJ1-2; 7 nucleotides line up with TRBD1. Losses at the gene ends were 8 bases for V and 3 bases for J; bases not matched to a gene: 3. The CDR3 consists of 12 residues. CDR3 sequence: CASGGQHYGYTF. CDR3 bases: TGTGCCAGCGGGGGACAGCACTATGGCTACACCTTC.

This clonotype was counted between two and nine times. The V gene is TRBV5-1, the J gene TRBJ1-2; TRBD1 matches 9 bases. Germline V lookup: CDR1 SGHRS, CDR2 YFSETQ. The trim removed 2 bases at V and 6 bases at J, leaving 8 bases unmatched. This CDR3 comprises 15 residues. CDR3 sequence: CASSLTGTGSHGYTF. The CDR3 DNA sequence: TGCGCCAGCAGCTTAACCGGGACAGGGTCACATGGCTACACCTTC.

V gene TRBV5-1 combines with J gene TRBJ2-1, with 12 bases matching TRBD2. The DNA matches TRBJ2-5 better at its end, which makes the J call doubtful. CDR1 SGHRS and CDR2 YFSETQ come from the germline V gene. CDR3 length: 15 amino acids. The CDR3 spells CASSPRTSGKETQYF. CDR3 DNA sequence: TGCGCCAGCAGCCCGCGGACTAGCGGGAAAGAGACCCAGTACTTC.

V is TRBV7-8 and J is TRBJ1-5; TRBD1 is a possible D gene (6 bases). CDR3 size: 18 residues. Germline V gene lookup returns CDR1 SGHVS and CDR2 FQNEAQ. V lost 2 bases, J lost 0 bases, and 17 bases lay in between. The CDR3 protein is CASSLRSSGAGSNQPQHF. The CDR3 coding sequence is TGTGCCAGCAGCTTAAGGTCATCAGGGGCGGGTAGCAATCAGCCCCAGCATTTT.

In its sample, this clonotype was seen many times. The chain links TRBV5-1 to TRBJ1-2; D is uncertain. Per the germline V gene, CDR1 is SGHRS and CDR2 is YFSETQ. This CDR3 is built from 12 residues. V was clipped by 0 bases and J by 10 bases, with 10 bases between them. The CDR3 DNA reads TGCGCCAGCAGCTTGGCCCTTAACGTCTACACCTTC. This encodes CASSLALNVYTF.

The chain employs TRBV7-9 and TRBJ2-2; D gene unclear. Germline V gene lookup returns CDR1 SEHNR and CDR2 FQNEAQ (reference sequence). Trimming pared 7 bases from V and 5 bases from J, leaving 8 bases between. This CDR3 spans 12 amino acids. The CDR3 region has the DNA TGTGCCAGCACTAGAGAAACCGGGGAGCTGTTTTTT. It translates to CASTRETGELFF.

This clonotype was picked up many times. V and J are TRBV20-1 and TRBJ2-5; 8 positions agree with TRBD2. The germline V gene encodes CDR1 DFQATT and CDR2 SNEGSKA (reference sequence). This CDR3 has 13 residues. The junction had 7 bases not matched to a gene; V was cut back by 6 bases and J by 4 bases. CDR3 DNA: TGCAGTGCAGATGCGGGAGGAGGAGAGACCCAGTACTTC. Encoded protein: CSADAGGGETQYF.